This T cell receptor beta chain stems from a study of cytomegalovirus exposure and HLA in healthy donors. Study outcomes and limitations: The study recorded 150 to 200 TCR beta chains that were cytomegalovirus-associated. Sequencing depth roughly uniform across donors was assumed in presence/absence analyses.

Primers included in the PCR were 60 Vbeta and 13 Jbeta primers. Profiled with immunoSEQ multiplex PCR; TCRdb holds only in-frame clones, not every one. The sample holds around 130,000 clones, roughly 70% seen once. A word on this clone: Antigen: not known.

The specimen was PBMCs. The TCR was taken from a woman aged 40 to 50 in good health and CMV-seropositive.

The chain's CDR3 is CASSARDSGGRETQYF. Written as DNA, the CDR3 is TGTGCCAGCAGCGCTCGGGACTCTGGAGGTAGGGAGACCCAGTACTTC. This chain links TRBV13 with TRBJ2-5; D might be TRBD2 (6 bases). The CDR3 is made up of 16 amino acids. V was cut by 5 bases and J by 5 bases, with 21 bases left in between. Germline CDR1 and CDR2: PRHDT and FYEKMQ (reference sequence).